This TCR beta chain was obtained from a study of tumor-infiltrating lymphocytes in primary liver carcinoma. Study context: Through surgical resection, the patients' primary liver carcinoma was treated. Each of the samples returned roughly 3.5 to 7.13 million productive TCRbeta reads (a yield similar across tissue types).

About this clonotype itself: The junction differs from germline at one of its ends, possibly a read error.

Germline DNA was extracted too, while blood RNA derived from unsorted whole blood. The CDR3 covers 17 residues. Germline CDR1 SGHAT, CDR2 FQNNGV. TCR beta cDNA was reverse-transcribed from roughly 0.45 ug of total RNA. The reaction used a constant-region primer and ProtoScript II reverse transcriptase. It was through three nested multiplex PCR rounds of slightly modified ARM-PCR that TCR beta libraries arose. Use of TRBV1-TRBV30 forward primers with a C-beta reverse primer characterized the first two PCR rounds, which lasted around 9 cycles each. TCRdb analysed the multiplex PCR reads with MiXCR anew, one entry per CDR3 protein. This sample carries roughly 180,000 distinct CDR3 sequences, 50% to 75% of them seen once, and the ten largest clones take around three quarters.

The chain is built from TRBV11-2 and TRBJ2-7, with D possibly matching TRBD1 (5 bases). This TCR was sampled from a man aged 35 to 55 with primary liver carcinoma and hepatitis B virus infection. Material for sequencing was peripheral blood. CDR3 in amino acids: CTSSLVSQESFSYEQYF. In DNA form, the CDR3 reads TGTACCAGCAGCTTGGTATCACAGGAATCTTTCTCCTACGAGCAGTACTTC.